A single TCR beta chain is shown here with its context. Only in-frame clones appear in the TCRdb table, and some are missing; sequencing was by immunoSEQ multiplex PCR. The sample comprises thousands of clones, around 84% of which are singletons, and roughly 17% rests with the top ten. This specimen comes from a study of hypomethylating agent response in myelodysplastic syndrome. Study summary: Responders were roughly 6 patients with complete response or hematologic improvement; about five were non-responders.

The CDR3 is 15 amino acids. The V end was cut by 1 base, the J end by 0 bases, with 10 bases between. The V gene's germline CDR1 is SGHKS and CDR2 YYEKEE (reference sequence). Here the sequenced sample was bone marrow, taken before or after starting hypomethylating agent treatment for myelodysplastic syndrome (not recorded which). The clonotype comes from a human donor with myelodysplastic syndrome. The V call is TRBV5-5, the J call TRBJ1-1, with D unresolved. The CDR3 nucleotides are TGTGCCAGCAGCTTGTTTGGGTACATGAACACTGAAGCTTTCTTT. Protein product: CASSLFGYMNTEAFF.